The 10 T cell receptor beta chains listed next were all sequenced from one sample in a study of T cell repertoires in cytomegalovirus infection. TCRdb re-analysed the reads in MiXCR, keeping a single row per CDR3 protein. Of fewer than 300,000 distinct CDR3 sequences listed, about a quarter are singletons. Sequenced material: PBMCs. These receptors were obtained from a human donor in good health (CMV status not recorded). Some clones in this sample may be carry-over from other donors' samples.

V is TRBV11-3 and J is TRBJ2-4; 8 positions agree with TRBD1. Trimming at V came to 1 base and at J to 9 bases, leaving 11 bases not matched to a gene. Per germline, CDR1 SGHNT and CDR2 YENEEA. This CDR3 region has 16 residues. CDR3 nucleotides: TGTGCCAGCAGCTTAGGGGGGCCCAGGGGGCTCGGCATTCAGTACTTC. Translation gives CASSLGGPRGLGIQYF.

The chain has TRBV28 and TRBJ1-2, with D possibly matching TRBD1 (6 bases). V was pared by 6 bases and J by 3 bases, with 20 bases between. The CDR3 extends over 16 amino acids. Germline assignment: CDR1 MDHEN and CDR2 SYDVKM. CDR3 nucleotide sequence: TGTGCCAGCAGCCCCCTCGGGGCAGGGGACCACTATGGCTACACCTTC. It is translated as CASSPLGAGDHYGYTF.

V and J are TRBV2 and TRBJ1-5; D remains ambiguous. This CDR3 region has 13 residues. V was clipped by 6 bases and J by 3 bases, with 9 bases between them. Germline CDR1 reads SNHLY; CDR2 reads FYNNEI. The CDR3 loop is CASSATPNQPQHF. DNA of the CDR3: TGTGCCAGCAGCGCTACACCCAATCAGCCCCAGCATTTT.

This clonotype was seen a few times. V gene TRBV28 combines with J gene TRBJ1-1, with 7 positions matching TRBD1. From germline, CDR1 is MDHEN and CDR2 SYDVKM. This CDR3 contains 13 residues. V gave up 5 bases and J gave up 8 bases; unmatched junction bases: 8. The CDR3 DNA reads TGTGCCAGCAGTCAAAGGACAGGTAGAGAAGCTTTCTTT. Translating gives CASSQRTGREAFF.

There are many counts of this clonotype. The rearrangement uses TRBV7-2 and TRBJ1-6; weak D call: TRBD1 (5 bases). V shed 4 bases and J shed 5 bases, with 12 bases lying between them. Germline values: CDR1 SGHTA, CDR2 FQGNSA. This CDR3 has 15 amino acids. The CDR3 region has the DNA TGTGCCAGCAGCTGGGGGGGATTTGATAATTCACCCCTCCACTTT. Its translation is CASSWGGFDNSPLHF.

This clonotype was counted between two and nine times. J is TRBJ1-5 and V is TRBV5-5; no clear D. The V and J ends lost 0 bases and 9 bases respectively, with 10 bases between them. Germline V lookup: CDR1 SGHKS, CDR2 YYEKEE (reference sequence). This CDR3 is 13 amino acids long. The CDR3 DNA reads TGTGCCAGCAGCTTGGCGGTCCGGGGGCCCCAGCATTTT. Translation: CASSLAVRGPQHF.

V is TRBV20-1 and J is TRBJ2-7; no clear D. With 2 bases removed from V and 7 bases from J, the gap between germline ends came to 12 bases. The CDR3 covers 12 residues. Germline CDR1 and CDR2: DFQATT and SNEGSKA (reference sequence). In nucleotides, the CDR3 is TGCAGTGCTAGAAGGCTTTTGGGGGAGCAGTACTTC. It specifies CSARRLLGEQYF.

This clonotype was detected a few times. This rearrangement joins TRBV29-1 to TRBJ1-4; 9 bases align to TRBD1. Germline V gene lookup returns CDR1 SQVTM and CDR2 ANQGSEA. V lost 4 bases to trimming and J lost 6 bases; unmatched junction nucleotides: 3. The CDR3 is 13 residues long. The CDR3 is CSVGTGVDEKLFF. Here the CDR3 DNA reads TGCAGCGTTGGGACAGGGGTGGATGAAAAACTGTTTTTT.

The chain couples TRBV6-1 to TRBJ2-5; no reliable D call. V gave up 6 bases and J gave up 5 bases, with 10 bases separating them. This CDR3 spans 12 amino acids. CDR1 is MNHNS, CDR2 SASEGT, per germline. The CDR3 coding sequence is TGTGCCAGCAGCCGACGTTCTGAGACCCAGTACTTC. Protein: CASSRRSETQYF.

This clonotype was counted a few times. This chain's CDR3 is CASSRQGAGDTQYF. CDR3 nucleotides: TGTGCCAGCAGTCGACAGGGGGCGGGAGATACGCAGTATTTT. The V call is TRBV12-3 or TRBV12-4, the J call TRBJ2-3; 10 bases align to TRBD1. There are 14 residues in the CDR3. With V trimmed by 5 bases and J by 5 bases, 4 bases remained unmatched.